This T cell receptor (beta chain) was obtained from a study of long-term antiretroviral therapy in people with HIV. General observations from the study: Repertoire composition at all time points was dominated by clones that had expanded before ART.

Details on this clone: Its specificity is unknown.

V was shortened by 5 bases and J by 1 base, with 11 bases between the two germline ends. CDR1 SGHTA and CDR2 FQGTGA come from the germline V gene. The length of the CDR3 is 15 residues. Researchers ran immunoSEQ v3.0 at survey level. Sequencing used immunoSEQ multiplex PCR; TCRdb keeps in-frame clones, though not all of them. The table includes tens of thousands of clones, roughly 85% detected once. The United States was where all participants with HIV were treated. The V gene is TRBV7-3, the J gene TRBJ2-2, with D uncertain. This TCR was sampled from a man between 18 and 29 years old with HIV. This sample comprised unsorted PBMCs, obtained 0.8 years before starting antiretroviral therapy. CDR3 sequence reads: CASSMTPGNTGELFF. As DNA, the CDR3 is TGTGCCAGCAGCATGACACCTGGGAACACCGGGGAGCTGTTTTTT.